This is a list of T cell receptor beta chains from one sample in a study of shared clonotypes between healthy human individuals. The assay was immunoSEQ multiplex PCR, and TCRdb's table has in-frame clones only and misses some. The sample includes approximately 2.4 million clones, approximately 95% of them seen just once. Sequences were obtained from naive CD4+ T cells sorted from blood. Every receptor here comes from a man between 18 and 35 years old in good health. Both conserved end residues are part of each CDR3. A D gene is named only where the DNA matches it firmly. A row's size may be missing; if present it is once, few, many or a size class.

V	J	D	size	CDR3	DNA
TRBV6-5	TRBJ2-7	TRBD1	-	CASMGTGPFEQYF	TGTGCCAGCATGGGGACAGGGCCTTTCGAGCAGTACTTC
TRBV5-6	TRBJ2-7	-	-	CASSLLPGSSYEQYF	TGTGCCAGCAGCTTACTCCCAGGTAGCTCCTACGAGCAGTACTTC
TRBV27	TRBJ1-5	-	-	CASSLRGANNQPQHF	TGTGCCAGCAGTTTACGGGGGGCGAACAATCAGCCCCAGCATTTT
TRBV9	TRBJ1-3	TRBD1	-	CASSARTGLGNTIYF	TGTGCCAGCAGCGCTAGGACAGGATTAGGAAACACCATATATTTT
TRBV9	TRBJ2-7	TRBD2	-	CASSVSGSNTYEQYF	TGTGCCAGCAGCGTAAGCGGGAGCAATACATACGAGCAGTACTTC
TRBV14	TRBJ2-4	-	-	CASSQAASLGIQYF	TGTGCCAGCAGCCAAGCGGCTAGCTTGGGCATTCAGTACTTC
TRBV23-1	TRBJ1-5	-	-	CASKRALNQPQHF	TGCGCCAGCAAGCGTGCTTTAAATCAGCCCCAGCATTTT
TRBV7-9	TRBJ2-5	TRBD2	-	CASSISGQHETQYF	TGTGCCAGCAGCATTAGCGGGCAGCACGAGACCCAGTACTTC
TRBV6-5	TRBJ1-2	-	-	CASSYSKSFYGYTF	TGTGCCAGCAGTTACTCGAAGTCGTTCTATGGCTACACCTTC
TRBV2	TRBJ1-1	-	-	CASSWAANTEAFF	TGTGCCAGCAGTTGGGCAGCGAACACTGAAGCTTTCTTT
TRBV2	TRBJ1-2	TRBD1	-	CASRDDRGGYTF	TGTGCCAGCAGGGACGACAGGGGTGGCTACACCTTC
TRBV5-4	TRBJ1-2	TRBD1	-	CASSRGQGDGYTF	TGTGCCAGCAGCCGGGGACAGGGGGATGGCTACACCTTC
TRBV5-6	TRBJ2-3	TRBD2	-	CASSLAGGSDTQYF	TGTGCCAGCAGCTTGGCAGGCGGGAGCGATACGCAGTATTTT
TRBV19	TRBJ1-2	TRBD1	-	CASSMARWTGLNYGYTF	TGTGCCAGTAGTATGGCCCGCTGGACAGGGCTCAACTATGGCTACACCTTC
TRBV30	TRBJ2-3	-	-	CAWSPALEDTQYF	TGTGCCTGGAGTCCCGCCTTGGAAGATACGCAGTATTTT
TRBV6-5	TRBJ1-2	TRBD1	-	CASSKYRGDYGYTF	TGTGCCAGCAGCAAATACAGGGGGGATTATGGCTACACCTTC
TRBV5-5	TRBJ2-7	-	once	CASSLVPYTSYEQYF	TGTGCCAGCAGCTTGGTTCCGTATACCTCCTACGAGCAGTACTTC
TRBV10-3	TRBJ2-7	TRBD1	once	CANTGGTYEQYF	TGTGCCAACACAGGGGGAACCTACGAGCAGTACTTC
TRBV21-1	TRBJ2-3	-	-	CASSNPGPGLFTDTQYF	TGTGCCAGCAGCAATCCCGGGCCGGGATTATTCACAGATACGCAGTATTTT
TRBV9	TRBJ2-2	TRBD2	-	CASSAGLAGGGTGELFF	TGTGCCAGCAGCGCGGGACTAGCGGGAGGCGGCACCGGGGAGCTGTTTTTT
TRBV30	TRBJ2-3	-	-	CAWSRPSPGTDTQYF	TGTGCCTGGAGTCGACCCTCTCCAGGCACAGATACGCAGTATTTT
TRBV30	TRBJ2-3	-	-	CAWSRTATADTQYF	TGTGCCTGGAGTCGGACAGCTACAGCAGATACGCAGTATTTT
TRBV6-5	TRBJ1-2	-	-	CASSYNSYGYTF	TGTGCCAGCAGTTATAACAGCTATGGCTACACCTTC
TRBV6-6	TRBJ2-3	-	-	CASSSLGLDTQYF	TGTGCCAGCAGTTCCTTGGGGCTGGATACGCAGTATTTT
TRBV6-1	TRBJ2-7	-	once	CASRAVGFSYEQYF	TGTGCCAGCAGGGCAGTAGGGTTCTCCTACGAGCAGTACTTC
TRBV10-1	TRBJ2-1	TRBD2	-	CASSEGTSQPYNEQFF	TGCGCCAGCAGTGAGGGGACTAGCCAACCTTACAATGAGCAGTTCTTC
TRBV19	TRBJ2-6	-	-	CASSIDNSGANVLTF	TGTGCCAGTAGTATCGACAACTCTGGGGCCAACGTCCTGACTTTC
TRBV18	TRBJ2-7	-	-	CASSPPSSYEQYF	TGTGCCAGCTCACCCCCGAGCTCCTACGAGCAGTACTTC
TRBV4-1	TRBJ1-6	TRBD1	-	CASSSSTGWTSPLHF	TGCGCCAGCAGCTCGTCGACAGGGTGGACTTCACCCCTCCACTTT
TRBV28	TRBJ2-2	-	-	CATQLASGNTGELFF	TGTGCCACCCAATTGGCCTCGGGGAACACCGGGGAGCTGTTTTTT
TRBV11-2	TRBJ2-2	-	-	CASSSAGTNTGELFF	TGTGCCAGCAGCTCGGCAGGCACCAACACCGGGGAGCTGTTTTTT
TRBV30	TRBJ2-3	TRBD2	once	CAWGALLTSGSTDTQYF	TGTGCCTGGGGGGCCCTTTTGACTAGCGGAAGCACAGATACGCAGTATTTT
TRBV5-1	TRBJ1-3	-	-	CASSGQKNTIYF	TGCGCCAGCAGCGGACAGAAAAACACCATATATTTT
TRBV5-6	TRBJ1-2	-	-	CASSLAGRPYGYTF	TGTGCCAGCAGCTTGGCGGGCAGACCCTATGGCTACACCTTC
TRBV11-2	TRBJ1-2	TRBD1	-	CASSPGTGFDGYTF	TGTGCCAGCAGCCCCGGGACAGGGTTCGATGGCTACACCTTC
TRBV28	TRBJ1-5	-	-	CASSPSGWSGDQPQHF	TGTGCCAGCAGTCCGTCAGGGTGGTCTGGGGATCAGCCCCAGCATTTT
TRBV30	TRBJ1-1	TRBD1	-	CAAQFRTGEAFF	TGTGCCGCGCAATTTCGGACAGGTGAAGCTTTCTTT